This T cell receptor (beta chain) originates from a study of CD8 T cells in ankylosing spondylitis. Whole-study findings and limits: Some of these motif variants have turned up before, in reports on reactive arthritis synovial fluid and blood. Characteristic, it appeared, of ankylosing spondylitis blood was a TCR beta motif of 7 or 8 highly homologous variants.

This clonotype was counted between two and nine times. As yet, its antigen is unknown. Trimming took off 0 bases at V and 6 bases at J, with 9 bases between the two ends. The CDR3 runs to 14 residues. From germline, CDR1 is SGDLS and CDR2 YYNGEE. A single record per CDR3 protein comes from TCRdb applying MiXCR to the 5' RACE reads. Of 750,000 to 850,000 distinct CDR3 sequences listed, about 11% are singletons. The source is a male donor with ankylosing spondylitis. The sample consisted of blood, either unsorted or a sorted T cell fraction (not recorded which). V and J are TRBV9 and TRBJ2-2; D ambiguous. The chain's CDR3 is CASSVETLAGELFF. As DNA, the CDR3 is TGTGCCAGCAGCGTAGAAACGCTAGCCGGGGAGCTGTTTTTT.